This entry is about one TCR beta chain. The antigen remains undetermined. Collection occurred without any documented infections or immune events in donors. CDR3 length: 15 amino acids. CDR1 is SGHTA, CDR2 FQGNSA, per germline. J was trimmed by 6 bases and V by 3 bases; bases with no gene match: 8. The repertoire was sequenced with immunoSEQ multiplex PCR; TCRdb's copy has only in-frame clones and lacks some. This table holds about 94,000 clones, 70% to 90% found once. The sample is drawn from a study of identifying expanded T cells in peripheral blood. Regarding the study as a whole: Differentially abundant clones: around 1.2 between replicates, 16.4 at around 2 weeks, less than 25 at four. Variance in clone template counts between approximately two-week samples significantly increased with total template count across all healthy donors.

The material sequenced was blood. This TCR came from a person between 18 and 69 years old in good health. The chain combines TRBV7-2 with TRBJ2-1; TRBD2 agrees at 7 bases. CDR3 DNA sequence: TGTGCCAGCAGCTTGTCCGCGGGAGCTCTCAATGAGCAGTTCTTC. The encoded protein is CASSLSAGALNEQFF. The complete variable domain, with remaining parts taken from reference TRBV7-2 and TRBJ2-1, reads GAGVSQSPSNKVTEKGKDVELRCDPISGHTALYWYRQSLGQGLEFLIYFQGNSAPDKSGLPSDRFSAERTGGSVSTLTIQRTQQEDSAVYLCASSLSAGALNEQFFGPGTRLTVL.